The TCR beta chain described here comes from a study of blood T cell repertoires in COVID-19. Study in general: The analysed material was cDNA or gDNA that came from T cells, B-cell-depleted T cells, or PBMCs.

The method was immunoSEQ multiplex PCR; TCRdb's version includes in-frame clones alone and lacks a portion of them. The sample carries approximately 280,000 clones, roughly 86% recorded once. The CDR3 spans 20 residues. CDR1 and CDR2 from the germline V gene are LGHDT and YNNKEL (reference sequence). V lost 1 base to trimming and J lost 2 bases; unmatched junction nucleotides: 11. The sample was PBMCs or T cells enriched from blood (not recorded which). This TCR came from a woman under 30 who had recovered from COVID-19. The chain links TRBV3-1 (or the pseudogene TRBV3-2) to TRBJ2-6; 10 bases fit TRBD1. CDR3 DNA: TGTGCCAGCAGCCAAGTTTGGGCGCGACAGGGGGCGCCTGGGGCCAACGTCCTGACTTTC. Protein product: CASSQVWARQGAPGANVLTF.